These 20 T cell receptor beta chains came from one sample sequenced in a study of blood T cell repertoires in COVID-19. The protocol was immunoSEQ multiplex PCR, while the TCRdb copy is restricted to in-frame clones and leaves out a portion. This table has some 60,000 clones, about nine tenths appearing once. Sequencing input: peripheral blood. The receptor source for this set is a human donor in a cohort sampled during active COVID-19.

This chain links TRBV28 with TRBJ2-1; the match to TRBD2 covers 11 bases. This CDR3 is 17 amino acids long. Trimming removed 2 bases from V and 4 bases from J; junction bases left unmatched: 7. Germline CDR1 is MDHEN and CDR2 is SYDVKM. The CDR3 loop is CASSLPPGLAEYNEQFF. The CDR3 nucleotides read TGTGCCAGCAGTTTACCTCCGGGACTAGCGGAATACAATGAGCAGTTCTTC.

This chain joins TRBV23-1 and TRBJ2-2; 9 nucleotides align to TRBD2. TRBV23-1 is filed as an ORF, its function uncertain. The length of the CDR3 is 18 residues. After removal of 2 bases from V and 3 bases from J, the junction contained 10 bases not matched to a gene. CDR3 in amino acids: CASSQGRRAGGYTGELFF. The CDR3 nucleotides read TGCGCCAGCAGTCAAGGTCGGCGAGCGGGAGGTTACACCGGGGAGCTGTTTTTT.

The V call is TRBV6-6, the J call TRBJ1-2, with a weak D call TRBD1 (5 bases). V gave up 2 bases and J gave up 5 bases, with 15 bases separating them. Germline CDR1 MNHNY, CDR2 SVGAGI (reference sequence). The CDR3 is 15 residues long. The CDR3 nucleotides are TGTGCCAGCAGTTACGTTCCAGTTCAGGGATATGGCTACACCTTC. Protein sequence: CASSYVPVQGYGYTF.

The chain uses TRBV28 and TRBJ1-1; the match to TRBD1 covers 9 bases. CDR1 is MDHEN, CDR2 SYDVKM, per germline. The V segment lost 4 bases and the J segment 10 bases; nucleotides outside the gene matches: 7. This CDR3 is built from 13 residues. CDR3 DNA sequence: TGTGCCAGCAGTTCCTTAGGACAGGGGAGAGCTTTCTTT. It specifies CASSSLGQGRAFF.

The table lists this clone with a few counts. CDR3 loop: CASSQDQFRNEQFF. The DNA of the CDR3 is TGCGCCAGCAGCCAAGATCAGTTTCGCAATGAGCAGTTCTTC. This sequence joins TRBV4-1 and TRBJ2-1; D is unclear. This CDR3 comprises 14 residues. The germline CDR1 and CDR2 sequences are MGHRA and YSYEKL. V was cut by 0 bases and J by 6 bases, with 9 bases left in between.

The V and J genes are TRBV6-5 and TRBJ1-2; 8 bases map to TRBD1. The V segment lost 5 bases and the J segment 3 bases; nucleotides outside the gene matches: 5. CDR3 length equals 14 residues. From germline, CDR1 is MNHEY and CDR2 SVGAGI. DNA for the CDR3: TGTGCCAGCAGTCCCGGACAGGGAGACTATGGCTACACCTTC. This sequence encodes CASSPGQGDYGYTF.

CDR3 nucleotides: TGTGCCAGCGGGTTTCGGGGGGAAGGCTACACCTTC. Amino acid sequence: CASGFRGEGYTF. The chain uses TRBV6-5 and TRBJ1-2; tentative D call: TRBD1 (5 bases). This CDR3 contains 12 residues. The germline V and J ends were trimmed by 8 bases and 8 bases, with 15 bases remaining between them. CDR1 is MNHEY and CDR2 is SVGAGI in the germline V gene.

V is TRBV10-2 and J is TRBJ2-7; D is possibly TRBD1 (10 bases). Per germline, CDR1 WSHSY and CDR2 SAAADI. V was pared by 7 bases and J by 0 bases, with 22 bases between. The CDR3 runs 17 residues. This CDR3 is CASKTGGVSGSSYEQYF. The CDR3 DNA is TGCGCCAGCAAGACAGGGGGCGTTAGCGGGAGCTCCTACGAGCAGTACTTC.

The V and J genes are TRBV14 and TRBJ1-4, with 7 bases that match TRBD1. V shed 4 bases and J 3 bases; nucleotides not matched to a gene: 11. The CDR3 runs 17 residues. Germline CDR1 reads SGHDN; CDR2 reads FVKESK. CDR3 sequence reads: CASSPPPKGAANEKLFF. The CDR3 DNA follows: TGTGCCAGCAGCCCCCCCCCAAAGGGGGCGGCTAATGAAAAACTGTTTTTT.

This rearrangement joins TRBV28 to TRBJ1-2, with TRBD1 matching 8 bases. CDR1 and CDR2 (germline): MDHEN, SYDVKM. J gave up 4 bases and V 6 bases, and 13 bases lay outside the gene matches. CDR3 length: 16 amino acids. The CDR3 sequence: CASSHRTGSISYGYTF. CDR3 nucleotide sequence: TGTGCCAGCAGCCACCGGACAGGGAGTATTAGCTATGGCTACACCTTC.

The chain joins TRBV4-2 to TRBJ2-1; TRBD2 is a possible D gene (5 bases). Germline-derived CDR1 and CDR2 are LGHNA and YNFKEQ. This CDR3 has 16 residues. V was shortened by 3 bases and J by 5 bases, with 17 bases between the two germline ends. This CDR3 reads CASSHIPDPGDNEQFF. DNA for the CDR3: TGTGCCAGCAGCCACATACCTGACCCCGGGGACAATGAGCAGTTCTTC.

The CDR3 nucleotides read TGTGCCAGCAGTTTACGAAAGGAGGGTACGCAGTATTTT. Its protein is CASSLRKEGTQYF. This chain joins TRBV27 and TRBJ2-3, with D possibly matching TRBD2 (6 bases). The CDR3 spans 13 residues. Per germline, CDR1 MNHEY and CDR2 SMNVEV (reference sequence). Trimming took off 2 bases at V and 8 bases at J, with 11 bases between the two ends.

The chain couples TRBV6-6 to TRBJ2-7; TRBD1 agrees at 9 bases. J was trimmed by 0 bases and V by 4 bases; bases with no gene match: 7. The CDR3 has 16 residues. The germline V gene has CDR1 MNHNY and CDR2 SVGAGI (reference sequence). CDR3 sequence (DNA): TGTGCCAGCAGTTTCACAGGGGGCCCGAGCTCCTACGAGCAGTACTTC. It translates to CASSFTGGPSSYEQYF.

V usage is TRBV21-1 and J usage is TRBJ1-2. TRBV21-1 is classified as a pseudogene. The length of the CDR3 is 17 residues. CDR3 protein: CASSKALTGSANYGYTF. DNA of the CDR3: TGTGCCAGCAGCAAAGCCTTAACCGGGAGTGCTAACTATGGCTACACCTTC.

The chain is built from TRBV5-4 and TRBJ1-2; D is ambiguous. This CDR3 comprises 14 residues. V was shortened by 2 bases and J by 6 bases, with 14 bases between the two germline ends. Germline V gene lookup returns CDR1 SGHNT and CDR2 YYREEE (reference sequence). CDR3 in amino acids: CASSFSDLPDGYTF. CDR3 sequence (DNA): TGTGCCAGCAGCTTTTCCGACTTACCCGATGGCTACACCTTC. Combining the CDR3 with reference TRBV5-4 and TRBJ1-2 gives the whole variable domain ETGVTQSPTHLIKTRGQQVTLRCSSQSGHNTVSWYQQALGQGPQFIFQYYREEENGRGNFPPRFSGLQFPNYSSELNVNALELDDSALYLCASSFSDLPDGYTFGSGTRLTVV.

The chain is built from TRBV12-3 or TRBV12-4 and TRBJ2-1; D is uncertain. Trimming took off 6 bases at V and 5 bases at J, with 5 bases between the two ends. This CDR3 has 11 residues. The CDR3 reads CASSQNNEQFF. CDR3 nucleotides: TGTGCCAGCAGCCAAAACAATGAGCAGTTCTTC.

The chain carries TRBV9 and TRBJ2-3; 7 nucleotides agree with TRBD2. Trimming at V came to 4 bases and at J to 4 bases, leaving 6 bases not matched to a gene. This CDR3 has 14 amino acids. Looked up from germline, CDR1 is SGDLS and CDR2 is YYNGEE. The CDR3 nucleotides are TGTGCCAGCAGCCGCGGGAGTAGCCCAGATACGCAGTATTTT. This gives the protein CASSRGSSPDTQYF.

The chain recombines TRBV2 with TRBJ2-2, with D maybe TRBD2 (5 bases). CDR3 size: 13 residues. Germline assignment: CDR1 SNHLY and CDR2 FYNNEI. V was clipped by 8 bases and J by 2 bases, with 9 bases between them. The CDR3 here is CASVSDNTGELFF. CDR3 coding DNA: TGTGCCAGCGTTAGCGACAACACCGGGGAGCTGTTTTTT.

The chain combines TRBV5-1 with TRBJ2-3; D gene ambiguous. The CDR3 length is 13 residues. Germline V gene data show CDR1 as SGHRS and CDR2 as YFSETQ. V was clipped by 9 bases and J by 0 bases, with 11 bases between them. The CDR3 loop is CATGLLSTDTQYF. CDR3 bases: TGCGCCACCGGGTTACTGAGCACAGATACGCAGTATTTT.

V usage is TRBV2 and J usage is TRBJ2-5; TRBD2 might be the D (6 bases). Looked up from germline, CDR1 is SNHLY and CDR2 is FYNNEI. V dropped 2 bases and J dropped 5 bases, with 21 bases sitting between them. The CDR3 is made up of 17 amino acids. The CDR3 DNA is TGTGCCAGCAGTGAATTCTCTCCCGGGACCGGAGGGGAGACCCAGTACTTC. This gives the protein CASSEFSPGTGGETQYF.